One sample yielded the 6 T cell receptor beta chains listed below, sequenced in a study of neoadjuvant anti-PD-1 for oral cavity cancer. The protocol was immunoSEQ multiplex PCR, while the TCRdb copy is restricted to in-frame clones and leaves out a portion. The sample lists about 14,000 clones, about 70% occurring once. Sequenced material: PBMCs, taken before nivolumab (anti-PD-1) treatment. Receptor source: a person aged 35 to 85 with oral cavity squamous cell carcinoma.

The genes are TRBV6-5 and TRBJ2-7, with a possible D match to TRBD1 (6 bases). CDR1 and CDR2 (germline): MNHEY, SVGAGI. The CDR3 has 13 amino acids. V gave up 2 bases and J gave up 6 bases, with 11 bases separating them. The CDR3, as DNA: TGTGCCAGCAGTTACCAGGGGCAGGGCGAGCAGTACTTC. Translated, it gives CASSYQGQGEQYF.

This clone was counted once. The chain uses TRBV5-5 and TRBJ2-3, with unresolved D. From germline, CDR1 is SGHKS and CDR2 YYEKEE (reference sequence). The CDR3 length is 12 residues. V was pared by 0 bases and J by 2 bases, with 1 base between. DNA for the CDR3: TGTGCCAGCAGCTTGGTCACAGATACGCAGTATTTT. It is translated as CASSLVTDTQYF.

V usage is TRBV7-2 and J usage is TRBJ2-5; TRBD2 matches 13 bases. With V trimmed by 5 bases and J by 5 bases, 14 bases remained unmatched. CDR3 size: 18 residues. CDR1 SGHTA and CDR2 FQGNSA come from the germline V gene. The CDR3 is CASSVQPTSGRVEETQYF. In DNA form, the CDR3 reads TGTGCCAGCAGCGTACAACCAACTAGCGGGAGGGTGGAGGAGACCCAGTACTTC.

The chain uses TRBV6-1 and TRBJ1-2; 9 positions agree with TRBD1. The CDR3 runs to 14 residues. The V gene's germline CDR1 is MNHNS and CDR2 SASEGT. The trim removed 3 bases at V and 5 bases at J, leaving 4 bases unmatched. The CDR3: CASSEGTGRYGYTF. The DNA for the CDR3 is TGTGCCAGCAGTGAGGGGACAGGGCGTTATGGCTACACCTTC.

This chain connects TRBV30 to TRBJ1-4; D is uncertain. Trimming stripped 1 base from V and 4 bases from J, with 10 bases between. The CDR3 length is 14 residues. Germline V CDR1 and CDR2: GTSNPN, SVGIG (reference sequence). The chain's CDR3 is CAWSETVVNEKLFF. The CDR3 bases are TGTGCCTGGAGTGAAACAGTAGTTAATGAAAAACTGTTTTTT.

The CDR3 protein is CSVRENSNQPQHF. In DNA, the CDR3 is TGCAGCGTTCGGGAGAATAGCAATCAGCCCCAGCATTTT. The chain employs TRBV29-1 and TRBJ1-5; D is undetermined. This CDR3 has 13 amino acids. V was clipped by 5 bases and J by 0 bases, with 8 bases between them. The germline gives CDR1 SQVTM, CDR2 ANQGSEA.